The source of this TCR beta chain is a study of CD4+ T cells in melanoma. The CDR3 totals 15 residues. In germline, CDR1 is LNHNV, CDR2 YYDKDF (reference sequence). Unmatched junction bases numbered 4, after V lost 0 bases and J lost 3 bases. Data came from immunoSEQ multiplex PCR; TCRdb stores just in-frame clones and leaves some out. The sample holds 13,000 to 15,000 clones, less than 65% seen once. This TCR came from a human donor with melanoma. The chain is built from TRBV15 and TRBJ2-5, with TRBD1 matching 7 bases. Sequenced sample: cells from a culture (not recorded whether cultured in vitro). CDR3 DNA: TGTGCCACCAGCAGAGATAGGGGGCGCGAAGAGACCCAGTACTTC. Its translation: CATSRDRGREETQYF.